This T cell receptor (beta chain) appears in the sequencing data of a study of HIV-infected children after antiretroviral therapy interruption. In the study overall: Most children had recorded EBV and CMV exposure. Interruption-arm samples span weeks 0, 12, interruption end (24 or 48), and about 3 years post-study.

Trimming took 3 bases from V and 0 from J; bases not matched to a gene: 4. CDR3 size: 15 residues. Per germline, CDR1 LNHDA and CDR2 SQIVND (reference sequence). RNA-based 3' RACE libraries used unique molecular identifiers. TCRdb independently ran MiXCR on the 3' RACE reads; one entry per CDR3 protein. The sample carries fewer than 50,000 distinct CDR3 sequences, around 4.5% recorded once. This clonotype was counted at least ten times. Documented treatment: PENTA 11 planned treatment interruption arm or continuous ART arm. This chain uses TRBV19 with TRBJ1-1, with TRBD1 matching 7 bases. The TCR sequence derives from a pool of human donors with HIV. The sample here was CD45RA+ CD4+ T cells from PBMCs, pooled from several time points, taken from a donor given antiretroviral therapy, either interrupted or continuous. Documented subset: naive CD4+ CD45RA+ CD45RO- T cells. The CDR3 reads CASSIPGTVNTEAFF. CDR3 bases: TGTGCCAGTAGTATTCCCGGGACAGTGAACACTGAAGCTTTCTTT.